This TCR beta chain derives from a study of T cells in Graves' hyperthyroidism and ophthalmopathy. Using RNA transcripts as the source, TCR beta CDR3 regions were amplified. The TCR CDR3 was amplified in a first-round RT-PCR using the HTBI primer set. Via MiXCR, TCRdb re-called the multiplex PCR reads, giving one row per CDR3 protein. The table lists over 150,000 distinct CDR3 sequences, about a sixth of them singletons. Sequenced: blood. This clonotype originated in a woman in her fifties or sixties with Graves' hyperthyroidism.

CDR3 amino acids: CASSYSSSSYYSNQPQHF. CDR3 bases: TGTGCCAGCAGTTACTCGTCAAGTTCCTACTATAGCAATCAGCCCCAGCATTTT. This chain links TRBV6-5 with TRBJ1-5; no clear D. CDR1 and CDR2 (germline): MNHEY, SVGAGI. Trimming removed 0 bases from V and 0 bases from J, with 15 bases in between. This CDR3 region has 18 residues.